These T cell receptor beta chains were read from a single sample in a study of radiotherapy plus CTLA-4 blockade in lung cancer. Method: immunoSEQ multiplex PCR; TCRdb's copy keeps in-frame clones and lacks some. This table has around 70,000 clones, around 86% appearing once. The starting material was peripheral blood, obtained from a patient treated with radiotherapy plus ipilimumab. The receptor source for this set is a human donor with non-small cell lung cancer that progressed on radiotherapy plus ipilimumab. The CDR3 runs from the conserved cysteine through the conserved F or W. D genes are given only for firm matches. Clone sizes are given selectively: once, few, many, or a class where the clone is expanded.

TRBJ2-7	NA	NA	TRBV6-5	TGTGCCAGCAGTTCGGAATTCCACGAGCAGTACTTC	CASSSEFHEQYF
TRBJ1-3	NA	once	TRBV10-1	TGCGCCAGCAGTGCCGGTTCCGGAAACACCATATATTTT	CASSAGSGNTIYF
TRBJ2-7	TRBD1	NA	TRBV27	TGTGCCAGCAGTTTCGGTCGTGGGACAGTCGGCGAGCAGTACTTC	CASSFGRGTVGEQYF
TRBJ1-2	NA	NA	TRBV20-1	TGCAGGGCCGCCTCCTCCGGCTACACCTTC	CRAASSGYTF
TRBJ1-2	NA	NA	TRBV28	TGTGCCAGCAGTTTCCCGGGGCAGGCTAACTATGGCTACACCTTC	CASSFPGQANYGYTF
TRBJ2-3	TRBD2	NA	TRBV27	TGTGCCAGCGGGGTAGCGGGAGGCACAGATACGCAGTATTTT	CASGVAGGTDTQYF
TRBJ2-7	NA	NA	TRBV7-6	TGTGCCAGCAGCTCCGGACCCATCTACGAGCAGTACTTC	CASSSGPIYEQYF
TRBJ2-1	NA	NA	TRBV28	TGTGCCAGCAGGGAGACTAGTCCCCTTTCGAATGAGCAGTTCTTC	CASRETSPLSNEQFF
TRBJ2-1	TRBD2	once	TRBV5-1	TGCGCCAGCAGCTCGAAACTAGCGGGAATTTACAATGAGCAGTTCTTC	CASSSKLAGIYNEQFF
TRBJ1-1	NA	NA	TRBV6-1	TGTGCCAGCAAACCATATGAAGCTTTCTTT	CASKPYEAFF
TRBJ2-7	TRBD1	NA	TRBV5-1	TGCGCCAGCAGTTCCGGGACAGGAAACTACGAGCAGTACTTC	CASSSGTGNYEQYF
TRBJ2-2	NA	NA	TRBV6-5	TGTGCCAGCAGTTACGCGACTAGATGGACCGGGGAGCTGTTTTTT	CASSYATRWTGELFF
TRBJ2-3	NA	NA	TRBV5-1	TGCGCCAGCAGGGTAAGCGGCTCAGATACGCAGTATTTT	CASRVSGSDTQYF
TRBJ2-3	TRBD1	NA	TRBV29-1	TGCAGCGCCCGACCCCGGGACAGGGGGTTTGGCACAGATACGCAGTATTTT	CSARPRDRGFGTDTQYF
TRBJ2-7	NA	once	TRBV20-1	TGCAGTGCTCCCCCATCCTACGAGCAGTACTTC	CSAPPSYEQYF
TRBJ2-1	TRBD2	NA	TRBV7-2	TGTGCCAGCAGCCCAGGGACTAGCGGGAGGACCATAAGCAATGAGCAGTTCTTC	CASSPGTSGRTISNEQFF
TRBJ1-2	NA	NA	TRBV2	TGTGCCAGCAGTGAACGAAGTCGGGATGGTAGGGGCTACACCTTC	CASSERSRDGRGYTF
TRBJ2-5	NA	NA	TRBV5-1	TGCGCTAGCAGCTCTGGTCGGGGGGAGACCCAGTACTTC	CASSSGRGETQYF
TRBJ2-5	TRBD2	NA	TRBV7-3	TGTGCCAGCAGCCTCGGTACTAGCGGGAATCTGGAGACCCAGTACTTC	CASSLGTSGNLETQYF
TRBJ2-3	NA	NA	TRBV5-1	TGCGCCAGCAGCTCGACAGCCACAGATACGCAGTATTTT	CASSSTATDTQYF
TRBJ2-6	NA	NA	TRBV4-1	TGCGCCAGCAGCCGCTTGTTCTCTGGGGCCAACGTCCTGACTTTC	CASSRLFSGANVLTF
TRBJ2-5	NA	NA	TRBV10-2	TGCGCCAGCTCTTATTATATCGGGGAGACCCAGTACTTC	CASSYYIGETQYF
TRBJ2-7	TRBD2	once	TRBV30	TGTGCCTGGGACCGACTAGCGGGAGGAGGCGAGCAGTACTTC	CAWDRLAGGGEQYF
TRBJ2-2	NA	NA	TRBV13	TGTGCCAGCAGCTGGGCAATAACCGGGGAGCTGTTTTTT	CASSWAITGELFF
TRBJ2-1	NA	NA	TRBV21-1	TGTGCCAGCAGCGGACGGACTAGCGGGATGTACAATGAGCAGTTCTTC	CASSGRTSGMYNEQFF
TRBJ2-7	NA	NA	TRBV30	TGTGCCTGGAGTGTACTAGGGTACCAGTACTTC	CAWSVLGYQYF
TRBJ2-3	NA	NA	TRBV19	TGTGCCAGAAAGGACAAATCTAGCACAGATACGCAGTATTTT	CARKDKSSTDTQYF
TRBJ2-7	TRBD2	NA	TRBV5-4	TGTGCCAGCAGCCCAAATAGGGGACTAGCGGGGTACGAGCAGTACTTC	CASSPNRGLAGYEQYF
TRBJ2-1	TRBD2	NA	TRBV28	TGTGCCAGCAGGGATACCGGGACTAGCATGGGTGAGCAGTTCTTC	CASRDTGTSMGEQFF
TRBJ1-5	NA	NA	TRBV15	TGTGCCACCAGCAGGGGACTCCTACGAGATAGCAATCAGCCCCAGCATTTT	CATSRGLLRDSNQPQHF
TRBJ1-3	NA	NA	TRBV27	TGTGCCAGCAGTGACCTCCAGTCCTCTGGAAACACCATATATTTT	CASSDLQSSGNTIYF
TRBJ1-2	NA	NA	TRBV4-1	TGCGCCAGCAGCCAAGAATTGGGCAGGGACTATGGCTACACCTTC	CASSQELGRDYGYTF
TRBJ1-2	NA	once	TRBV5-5	TGTGCCAGCAGCTTGTATGGGGCTAGAACCGACTACACCTTC	CASSLYGARTDYTF
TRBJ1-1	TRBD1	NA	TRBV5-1	TGCGCCAGCAGCTGGGGACAGGGGAGCACTGAAGCTTTCTTT	CASSWGQGSTEAFF
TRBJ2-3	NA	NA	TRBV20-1	TGCAGTTCGACCCGCACAGATACGCAGTATTTT	CSSTRTDTQYF
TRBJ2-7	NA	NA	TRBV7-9	TGTGCCAGCAGCTATACGGGTCAGGGGTCCGAGCAGTACTTC	CASSYTGQGSEQYF
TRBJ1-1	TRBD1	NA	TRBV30	TGTGCCGGGACAGGGGACACTGAAGCTTTCTTT	CAGTGDTEAFF
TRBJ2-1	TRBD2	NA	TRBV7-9	TGTGCCAGCAGCCCAGGACTAGCGGGAGATGAGCAGTTCTTC	CASSPGLAGDEQFF
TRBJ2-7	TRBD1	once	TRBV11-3	TGTGCCAGCAGCTTTCGCAGGGGGTACGAGCAGTACTTC	CASSFRRGYEQYF
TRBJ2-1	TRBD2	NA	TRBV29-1	TGCAGCGTTGAGAGCGGGACGGGGTACAATGAGCAGTTCTTC	CSVESGTGYNEQFF